Presented here are 10 T cell receptor beta chains from one specimen sequenced in a study of early T cells in non-severe SARS-CoV-2 infection. MiXCR, applied by TCRdb to the 5' RACE reads, yields one record per CDR3 protein. This sample has roughly 72,000 distinct CDR3 sequences, with 12% found just once. The starting material was whole blood, obtained at baseline. The receptors were sampled from an adult who was a healthcare worker with PCR-confirmed SARS-CoV-2 infection or an uninfected control (not recorded which).

This clonotype showed up just a few times. The chain has TRBV19 and TRBJ1-2, with D unresolved. The V end was cut by 0 bases, the J end by 8 bases, with 7 bases between. The CDR3 contains 12 residues. The germline gives CDR1 LNHDA, CDR2 SQIVND (reference sequence). CDR3 sequence (DNA): TGTGCCAGTAGTATAGACTTCGCCGGCTACACCTTC. Translation gives CASSIDFAGYTF.

V is TRBV7-3 and J is TRBJ2-3, with 7 bases aligning to TRBD1. This CDR3 is built from 15 residues. With 5 bases clipped from V and 4 bases from J, the junction kept 9 bases outside the gene matches. Germline V gene sequence: CDR1 SGHTA, CDR2 FQGTGA. The CDR3 sequence is CASSPSEGAPDTQYF. The CDR3 nucleotides are TGTGCCAGCAGCCCAAGCGAGGGGGCACCAGATACGCAGTATTTT.

This clonotype has more than one count but fewer than ten. The rearrangement joins TRBV6-5 to TRBJ1-1; D is uncertain. Trimming cost V 6 bases and J 5 bases, with 13 bases left between them. There are 13 residues in the CDR3. Germline CDR1 MNHEY, CDR2 SVGAGI. DNA of the CDR3: TGTGCCAGCAGCTCCTTTCTGGGAACTGAAGCTTTCTTT. It codes for CASSSFLGTEAFF.

The chain has TRBV5-1 and TRBJ1-5, with TRBD1 identical over 8 bases. With V trimmed by 0 bases and J by 3 bases, 2 bases remained unmatched. CDR1 is SGHRS and CDR2 is YFSETQ in the germline V gene. This CDR3 region has 15 residues. In DNA form, the CDR3 reads TGCGCCAGCAGCTTGGGGACAGGGCACAATCAGCCCCAGCATTTT. This codes for CASSLGTGHNQPQHF.

The chain carries TRBV9 and TRBJ2-5; TRBD1 matches at 8 bases. Germline V CDR1 and CDR2: SGDLS, YYNGEE. The CDR3 spans 14 residues. After removal of 4 bases from V and 4 bases from J, the junction contained 6 bases not matched to a gene. DNA of the CDR3: TGTGCCAGCAGCCCCTCTGACAGGGGAGAGACCCAGTACTTC. This sequence encodes CASSPSDRGETQYF.

This clonotype was counted between two and nine times. The V gene is TRBV4-3, the J gene TRBJ2-7, with 7 bases aligning to TRBD2. The germline gives CDR1 LGHNA, CDR2 YSLEER. J was trimmed by 0 bases and V by 4 bases; bases with no gene match: 12. The CDR3 length is 17 residues. The CDR3 loop is CASSPGERGRLSYEQYF. CDR3 DNA sequence: TGCGCCAGCAGCCCGGGGGAGCGGGGCCGCCTCTCCTACGAGCAGTACTTC.

V and J are TRBV4-1 and TRBJ1-5; TRBD1 is a possible D gene (6 bases). V lost 1 base, J lost 6 bases, and 16 bases lay in between. Germline V gene lookup returns CDR1 MGHRA and CDR2 YSYEKL. The CDR3 consists of 16 residues. CDR3 DNA: TGCGCCAGCAGCCAAGTAGGGGGGGCTTCGGTTCAGCCCCAGCATTTT. Amino acids: CASSQVGGASVQPQHF.

The J gene is TRBJ2-5, the V gene TRBV29-1; D possibly corresponds to TRBD2 (5 bases). Per germline, CDR1 SQVTM and CDR2 ANQGSEA. The V gene lost 7 bases and the J gene lost 4 bases, with 13 bases spanning the gap. This CDR3 region has 12 residues. The chain's CDR3 is CSAQTAGETQYF. The CDR3 nucleotides read TGCAGCGCCCAAACGGCGGGAGAGACCCAGTACTTC.

This clonotype was counted at least ten times. The genes are TRBV7-8 and TRBJ1-5, with a weak D call TRBD1 (6 bases). Germline V gene sequence: CDR1 SGHVS, CDR2 FQNEAQ. V dropped 3 bases and J dropped 5 bases, with 8 bases sitting between them. CDR3 length: 13 residues. CDR3 residues: CASSLGGHQPQHF. The CDR3 nucleotides read TGTGCCAGCAGCTTGGGGGGCCATCAGCCCCAGCATTTT.

This clonotype was found a few times. The J gene is TRBJ2-1, the V gene TRBV20-1, with D perhaps being TRBD1 or TRBD2 (6 bases each). Between the trimmed V and J ends, which lost 6 bases and 12 bases, there was a span of 21 bases. The germline V gene encodes CDR1 DFQATT and CDR2 SNEGSKA (reference sequence). There are 13 residues in the CDR3. CDR3 sequence reads: CSARTAGLQGQFF. Here the CDR3 DNA reads TGCAGTGCCCGGACAGCGGGCCTCCAGGGGCAGTTCTTC.